These 28 T cell receptor beta chains share one sample of origin, sequenced in a study of OX40 agonist ivuxolimab in advanced cancers. The assay was immunoSEQ multiplex PCR, and TCRdb's table has in-frame clones only and misses some. The sample yields 80,000 to 100,000 clones, roughly nine tenths seen once. Sample: CD4+ or CD8+ T cells sorted from blood, taken in a trial of the OX40 agonist ivuxolimab. Receptor source: an adult with an advanced solid tumor such as melanoma, head and neck, liver or kidney cancer.

This clone showed up just a few times. The chain combines TRBV6-5 with TRBJ1-5; a weak D match, TRBD1 (5 bases). Germline V CDR1 and CDR2: MNHEY, SVGAGI. The CDR3 is 15 amino acids. V was pared by 0 bases and J by 3 bases, with 9 bases between. Here the CDR3 DNA reads TGTGCCAGCAGTTACTCGAGACAGCTCAATCAGCCCCAGCATTTT. The encoded protein is CASSYSRQLNQPQHF.

The rearrangement uses TRBV29-1 and TRBJ1-1; 7 bases align to TRBD1. V was clipped by 7 bases and J by 2 bases; unmatched bases: 4. This CDR3 region has 12 residues. Germline lookup yields CDR1 SQVTM and CDR2 ANQGSEA. The CDR3 DNA sequence: TGCAGCGGCCGGGACAGCAACACTGAAGCTTTCTTT. Translating gives CSGRDSNTEAFF. Full variable domain (outside the CDR3, taken from reference TRBV29-1 and TRBJ1-1): SAVISQKPSRDICQRGTSLTIQCQVDSQVTMMFWYRQQPGQSLTLIATANQGSEATYESGFVIDKFPISRPNLTFSTLTVSNMSPEDSSIYLCSGRDSNTEAFFGQGTRLTVV.

The rearrangement links TRBV12-2 to TRBJ2-2. TRBV12-2 corresponds to a pseudogene. This CDR3 contains 19 residues. The CDR3 bases are TGTGCAAGTCGCTTAGAGTTTTCGAAGCAGGGAGCCCTCCCCGGGGAGCTGTTTTTT. This translates into CASRLEFSKQGALPGELFF.

This chain uses TRBV30 with TRBJ2-1, with TRBD2 matching over 9 bases. Per the germline V gene, CDR1 is GTSNPN and CDR2 is SVGIG (reference sequence). This CDR3 is 13 amino acids long. The J segment lost 5 bases and the V segment lost 7 bases, leaving 6 bases of the junction unmatched. The CDR3 is CAFSSGANNEQFF. CDR3 in DNA: TGTGCCTTTTCTAGCGGGGCAAACAATGAGCAGTTCTTC.

This chain links TRBV28 with TRBJ2-7, with 7 bases aligning to TRBD2. Per the germline V gene, CDR1 is MDHEN and CDR2 is SYDVKM. This CDR3 is built from 15 residues. CDR3 sequence reads: CATDGSGLAVYEQYF. The CDR3 nucleotides read TGTGCTACAGATGGCTCCGGGCTAGCGGTCTACGAGCAGTACTTC.

The V and J genes are TRBV18 and TRBJ2-3; possible D gene TRBD2, 6 bases. Germline CDR1 KGHSH, CDR2 LQKENI. CDR3 length equals 14 residues. Trimming removed 6 bases from V and 3 bases from J, with 13 bases in between. This chain's CDR3 is CASSPSGRTDTQYF. The CDR3 coding sequence is TGTGCCAGCTCCCCCTCCGGGAGAACAGATACGCAGTATTTT.

CDR3 DNA sequence: TGTGCCAGCAGCCAGATGGACGAGTCAAGTGAGCAGTTCTTC. Its translation is CASSQMDESSEQFF. The V and J genes are TRBV14 and TRBJ2-1; D not certain. This CDR3 spans 14 amino acids. V gave up 3 bases and J gave up 9 bases, with 15 bases separating them. Germline V gene sequence: CDR1 SGHDN, CDR2 FVKESK.

This clone was detected once. The chain couples TRBV7-9 to TRBJ2-7; weak D call: TRBD1 (6 bases). CDR1 is SEHNR, CDR2 FQNEAQ, per germline (reference sequence). The V and J ends lost 1 base and 5 bases respectively, with 9 bases between them. This CDR3 has 13 residues. This chain's CDR3 is CASSLGGGDEQYV. DNA for the CDR3: TGTGCCAGCAGCTTAGGAGGGGGTGACGAGCAGTACGTC.

This clone has more than one count but fewer than ten. The chain employs TRBV2 and TRBJ1-3, with 10 bases identical to TRBD1. There are 15 residues in the CDR3. Germline V gives CDR1 SNHLY, CDR2 FYNNEI. Germline trimming cut 5 bases from V and 4 bases from J; bases unmatched to any gene: 5. The CDR3 coding sequence is TGTGCCAGCAGTTACGGGACAGGGGTCGGAAACACCATATATTTT. Translating it yields CASSYGTGVGNTIYF. Full variable domain (missing parts from reference TRBV2 and TRBJ1-3): EPEVTQTPSHQVTQMGQEVILRCVPISNHLYFYWYRQILGQKVEFLVSFYNNEISEKSEIFDDQFSVERPDGSNFTLKIRSTKLEDSAMYFCASSYGTGVGNTIYFGEGSWLTVV.

J is TRBJ1-5 and V is TRBV27; D remains ambiguous. The CDR3 consists of 13 residues. V lost 3 bases and J lost 1, with 4 bases in between. CDR1 is MNHEY, CDR2 SMNVEV, per germline (reference sequence). The CDR3 spells CASSFKSNQPQHF. CDR3 nucleotide sequence: TGTGCCAGCAGTTTTAAGAGCAATCAGCCCCAGCATTTT.

This chain links TRBV23-1 with TRBJ2-7, with 15 positions matching TRBD2. TRBV23-1 is given ORF status, its function remaining uncertain. After removal of 3 bases from V and 7 bases from J, the junction contained 16 bases not matched to a gene. This CDR3 region has 19 residues. CDR3 protein: CASSHCPGLAGGSAREQYV. CDR3 coding DNA: TGCGCCAGCAGTCACTGCCCCGGACTAGCGGGAGGGTCGGCGCGGGAGCAGTACGTC.

The chain employs TRBV28 and TRBJ2-1; 13 bases are shared with TRBD2. V lost 4 bases, J lost 0 bases, and 9 bases stayed unmatched. From germline, CDR1 is MDHEN and CDR2 SYDVKM. The CDR3 covers 19 residues. DNA of the CDR3: TGTGCCAGCAGTTCGCCGGGACTAGCGGGATCGAGCTCCTACAATGAGCAGTTCTTC. Amino acids: CASSSPGLAGSSSYNEQFF.

The V call is TRBV30, the J call TRBJ1-3, with 7 bases aligning to TRBD1. Germline values: CDR1 GTSNPN, CDR2 SVGIG (reference sequence). CDR3 size: 15 residues. With V trimmed by 0 bases and J by 4 bases, 6 bases remained unmatched. CDR3 DNA sequence: TGTGCCTGGAGTGTAACACAGGGGAGGGGAAACACCATATATTTT. It encodes CAWSVTQGRGNTIYF.

The chain is built from TRBV7-3 and TRBJ2-3, with D perhaps matching TRBD1 (6 bases). Germline V gene sequence: CDR1 SGHTA, CDR2 FQGTGA. This CDR3 has 15 amino acids. V shed 2 bases and J shed 5 bases, with 14 bases lying between them. Here the CDR3 reads CASSLQGTSGDTQYF. The CDR3 nucleotides are TGTGCCAGCAGCTTACAGGGGACCTCAGGAGATACGCAGTATTTT.

This chain connects TRBV25-1 to TRBJ2-5; D may match TRBD1 or TRBD2 (5 bases each). V was pared by 1 base and J by 4 bases, with 16 bases between. CDR1 and CDR2 from the germline V gene are MGHDK and SYGVNS. The CDR3 is made up of 16 amino acids. In DNA form, the CDR3 reads TGTGCCAGCAGTGAATCCCCCGGGTTGGGACGAGAGACCCAGTACTTC. The encoded protein is CASSESPGLGRETQYF. Full variable domain (missing parts from reference TRBV25-1 and TRBJ2-5): EADIYQTPRYLVIGTGKKITLECSQTMGHDKMYWYQQDPGMELHLIHYSYGVNSTEKGDLSSESTVSRIRTEHFPLTLESARPSHTSQYLCASSESPGLGRETQYFGPGTRLLVL.

This clone showed up just a few times. The chain joins TRBV7-9 to TRBJ1-5; 9 positions match TRBD1. V gave up 4 bases and J gave up 4 bases; unmatched junction bases: 2. Germline V gives CDR1 SEHNR, CDR2 FQNEAQ (reference sequence). The CDR3 sequence is 14 residues long. The CDR3 reads CASSWTGDNQPQHF. CDR3 DNA: TGTGCCAGCAGCTGGACAGGGGATAATCAGCCCCAGCATTTT.

Turning to this clone: Distinct nucleotide sequences in the sample also encode this CDR3. CDR3 nucleotides: TGCGCCAGCAGCTTGACTAGCGGGAGGACCGGGGAGCTGTTTTTT. Protein: CASSLTSGRTGELFF. The chain joins TRBV5-1 to TRBJ2-2; 12 nucleotides line up with TRBD2. The CDR3 consists of 15 residues. Losses at the gene ends were 1 base for V and 5 bases for J; bases not matched to a gene: 0. CDR1 SGHRS and CDR2 YFSETQ come from the germline V gene.

This clone was observed once. V gene TRBV5-8 combines with J gene TRBJ2-4; a possible D gene is TRBD1 (7 bases). CDR3 length: 14 residues. V was clipped by 4 bases and J by 6 bases, with 14 bases between them. Germline CDR1 reads SGHTS; CDR2 reads YDEGEE. CDR3: CASSAEGARNIQYF. The DNA of the CDR3 is TGTGCCAGCAGCGCGGAGGGGGCGAGAAACATTCAGTACTTC.

The gene calls are TRBV29-1 and TRBJ1-2; D ambiguous. CDR1 and CDR2 (germline): SQVTM, ANQGSEA. The CDR3 is made up of 13 amino acids. Trimming removed 1 base from V and 0 bases from J, with 6 bases in between. This CDR3 reads CSVEAGPNYGYTF. The CDR3 region has the DNA TGCAGCGTTGAAGCAGGTCCTAACTATGGCTACACCTTC.

The rearrangement links TRBV7-9 to TRBJ1-1; a possible D gene is TRBD1 (6 bases). Germline lookup yields CDR1 SEHNR and CDR2 FQNEAQ (reference sequence). V lost 5 bases to trimming and J lost 4 bases, with 11 bases between them. CDR3 size: 13 residues. The CDR3 nucleotides read TGTGCCAGCAGCCCCCCGGGGGCCACTGAAGCTTTCTTT. This gives the protein CASSPPGATEAFF.

V usage is TRBV6-6 and J usage is TRBJ2-2; D unresolved. Germline CDR1 and CDR2: MNHNY and SVGAGI (reference sequence). V lost 7 bases and J lost 2, with 8 bases in between. CDR3 length: 13 amino acids. This CDR3 reads CASKADNTGELFF. The CDR3 DNA reads as TGTGCCAGCAAGGCAGATAACACCGGGGAGCTGTTTTTT.

The rearrangement links TRBV6-1 to TRBJ1-1, with TRBD1 as a possible D gene (5 bases). Trimming stripped 8 bases from V and 4 bases from J, with 17 bases between. Germline V gene sequence: CDR1 MNHNS, CDR2 SASEGT. The length of the CDR3 is 14 residues. CDR3 DNA sequence: TGTGCCAGCTCCTGGGGGGAAGGGACCACTGAAGCTTTCTTT. It encodes CASSWGEGTTEAFF.

The sample holds a few counts of this clone. V gene TRBV20-1 combines with J gene TRBJ1-3; D is undetermined. CDR1 DFQATT and CDR2 SNEGSKA come from the germline V gene (reference sequence). Trimming took 0 bases from V and 5 from J, leaving 2 bases between them. This CDR3 has 11 residues. The CDR3 is CSARDRNTIYF. CDR3 coding DNA: TGCAGTGCTAGAGATAGAAACACCATATATTTT.

The chain couples TRBV6-6 to TRBJ1-3; D not certain. CDR3 length: 11 amino acids. Trimming shortened V by 2 bases and J by 16 bases, and 12 bases separated the two germline ends. CDR1 MNHNY and CDR2 SVGAGI come from the germline V gene (reference sequence). Here the CDR3 reads CASSYSYGIYF. The CDR3 region has the DNA TGTGCCAGCAGTTACAGTTACGGAATTTATTTT.

V usage is TRBV18 and J usage is TRBJ2-1, with 9 nucleotides matching TRBD1. The junction had 4 bases not matched to a gene; V was cut back by 3 bases and J by 1 base. Germline assignment: CDR1 KGHSH and CDR2 LQKENI. The CDR3 contains 16 residues. CDR3: CASSPGDRGSYNEQFF. CDR3 coding DNA: TGTGCCAGCTCACCGGGTGACAGGGGGTCCTACAATGAGCAGTTCTTC.

J is TRBJ2-7 and V is TRBV7-8, with D possibly being TRBD2 (6 bases). CDR3 length equals 13 residues. V gave up 8 bases and J gave up 5 bases, with 16 bases separating them. Germline values: CDR1 SGHVS, CDR2 FQNEAQ. CDR3 residues: CASAGQRANEQYV. CDR3 DNA sequence: TGTGCCAGCGCTGGCCAGCGGGCTAACGAGCAGTACGTC.

In its sample, this clone was seen once. This sequence joins TRBV18 and TRBJ2-2; no clear D. This CDR3 comprises 14 residues. V lost 0 bases and J lost 5, with 7 bases in between. Germline values: CDR1 KGHSH, CDR2 LQKENI. CDR3 in amino acids: CASSPPMDTGELFF. The DNA for the CDR3 is TGTGCCAGCTCACCACCGATGGATACCGGGGAGCTGTTTTTT.

V usage is TRBV28 and J usage is TRBJ1-5, with D hard to call. CDR1 is MDHEN, CDR2 SYDVKM, per germline. The ends were cut back, 2 bases at V and 4 bases at J, with 9 bases in the middle. This CDR3 has 14 amino acids. The CDR3 DNA is TGTGCCAGCAGTTTAATCCGCCTAAATCAGCCCCAGCATTTT. Its protein is CASSLIRLNQPQHF.